This T cell receptor beta chain was captured by sequencing in a study of technical replicates of blood from a few donors. TCRdb keeps only in-frame clones here, not all; method: immunoSEQ multiplex PCR. The sample contains about 76,000 clones, roughly 85% of which appear only once. Germline CDR1 and CDR2: LNHNV and YYDKDF (reference sequence). This CDR3 comprises 16 residues. Trimming pared 1 base from V and 0 bases from J, leaving 13 bases between. Sequences were obtained from PBMCs. The sequence came from a human donor in good health. Some clones in this sample may be carry-over from other donors' samples. The chain couples TRBV15 to TRBJ2-7; D possibly corresponds to TRBD1 (6 bases). The CDR3 DNA sequence: TGTGCCACCAGCAGAGCCTCCGGGACACACTCCTACGAGCAGTACTTC. This translates into CATSRASGTHSYEQYF.